This TCR beta chain originates from a study of molecular identifiers for immune sequencing clone quantification. Overall study context: In the replicates, RNA derived from about 19,000 or 110,000 naive CD8 cells was divided into five parts, and four were sequenced.

In TCRdb, the PCR reads were re-called with MiXCR into one record per CDR3 protein. The sample yields about 640,000 distinct CDR3 sequences, 15% to 20% seen once. The CDR3 totals 13 residues. Germline V gene sequence: CDR1 MNHEY, CDR2 SVGAGI. V was trimmed by 5 bases and J by 6 bases, leaving 11 bases between them. This clonotype has at least ten counts. Source material: naive CD8+ T cells from blood, with Jurkat cell RNA spiked in. Subset: FACS-sorted CD8+CD4-CCR7+CD45RA+ naive T cells. The source is a human donor in good health. Some libraries in this study had Jurkat cell RNA spiked in. The chain carries TRBV6-5 and TRBJ2-1; D might be TRBD1 (6 bases). Here the CDR3 reads CASSGTSGNEQFF. CDR3 in DNA: TGTGCCAGCAGTGGGACATCCGGCAATGAGCAGTTCTTC.